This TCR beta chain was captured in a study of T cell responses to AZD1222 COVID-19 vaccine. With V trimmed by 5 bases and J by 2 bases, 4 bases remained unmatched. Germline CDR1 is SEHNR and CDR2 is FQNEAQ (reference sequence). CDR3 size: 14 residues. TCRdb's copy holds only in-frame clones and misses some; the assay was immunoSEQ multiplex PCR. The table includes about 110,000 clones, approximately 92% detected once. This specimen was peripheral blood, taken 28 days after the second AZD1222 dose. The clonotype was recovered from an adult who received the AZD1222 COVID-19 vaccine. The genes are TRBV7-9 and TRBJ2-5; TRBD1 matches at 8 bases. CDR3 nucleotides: TGTGCCAGCAGCACGGGGACAGGTCAAGAGACCCAGTACTTC. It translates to CASSTGTGQETQYF.